This T cell receptor (beta chain) was captured in a study of cytomegalovirus exposure and HLA in healthy donors. PCR primers comprised 60 Vbeta and 13 Jbeta primers. The repertoire was sequenced with immunoSEQ multiplex PCR; TCRdb's copy has only in-frame clones and lacks some. The repertoire consists of tens of thousands of clones, with 55% to 70% occurring once and the leading ten covering under 6%. Study observations and caveats: Among the sequence variants, a highly shared cluster was likely an artifact of sequencing.

In its sample, this clone was seen once. Antigen specificity is unknown. The CDR3 sequence is 14 residues long. With 4 bases clipped from V and 2 bases from J, the junction kept 4 bases outside the gene matches. Germline CDR1 is SNHLY and CDR2 is FYNNEI. Sequenced sample: PBMCs. The receptor comes from a boy between 10 and 17 years old in good health and CMV-seropositive. The chain has TRBV2 and TRBJ2-7; 8 bases are a match to TRBD1. Written as DNA, the CDR3 is TGTGCCAGCAGTGTTGACAGGGGAGCCTACGAGCAGTACTTC. Its translation is CASSVDRGAYEQYF.